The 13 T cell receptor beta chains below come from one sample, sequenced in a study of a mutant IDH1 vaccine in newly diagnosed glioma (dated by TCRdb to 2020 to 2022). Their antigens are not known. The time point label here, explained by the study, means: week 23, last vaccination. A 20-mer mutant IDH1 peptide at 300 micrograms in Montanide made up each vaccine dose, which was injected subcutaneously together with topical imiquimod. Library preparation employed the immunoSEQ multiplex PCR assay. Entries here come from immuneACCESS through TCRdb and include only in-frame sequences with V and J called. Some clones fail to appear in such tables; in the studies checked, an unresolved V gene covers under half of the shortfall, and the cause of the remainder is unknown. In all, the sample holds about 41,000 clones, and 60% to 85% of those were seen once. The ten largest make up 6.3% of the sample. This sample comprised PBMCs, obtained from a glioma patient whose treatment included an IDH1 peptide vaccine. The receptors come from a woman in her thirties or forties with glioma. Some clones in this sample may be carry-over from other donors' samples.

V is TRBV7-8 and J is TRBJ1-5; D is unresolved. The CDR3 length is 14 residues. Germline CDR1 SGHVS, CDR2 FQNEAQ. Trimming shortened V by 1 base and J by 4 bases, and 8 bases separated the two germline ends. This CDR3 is CASSLGRKNQPQHF. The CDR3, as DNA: TGTGCCAGCAGCTTAGGACGGAAGAATCAGCCCCAGCATTTT.

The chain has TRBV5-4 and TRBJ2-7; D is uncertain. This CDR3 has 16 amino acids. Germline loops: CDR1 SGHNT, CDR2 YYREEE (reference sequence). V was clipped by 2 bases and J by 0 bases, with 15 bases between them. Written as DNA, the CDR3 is TGTGCCAGCAGCTTAGGTTTGCAGTTGGGCTCCTACGAGCAGTACTTC. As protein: CASSLGLQLGSYEQYF.

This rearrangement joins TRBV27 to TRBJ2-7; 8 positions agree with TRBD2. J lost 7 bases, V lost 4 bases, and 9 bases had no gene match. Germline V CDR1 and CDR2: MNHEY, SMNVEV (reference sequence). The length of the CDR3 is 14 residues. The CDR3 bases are TGTGCCAGCAGTTCGGGGACTAGGGCGGGGGAGCAGTACTTC. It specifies CASSSGTRAGEQYF.

The CDR3 here is CASRESDTQYF. Written as DNA, the CDR3 is TGTGCCAGCAGGGAGTCAGATACGCAGTATTTT. The chain links TRBV6-5 to TRBJ2-3; D unclear. The CDR3 is 11 amino acids. V was clipped by 6 bases and J by 4 bases, with 5 bases between them. Germline CDR1 reads MNHEY; CDR2 reads SVGAGI.

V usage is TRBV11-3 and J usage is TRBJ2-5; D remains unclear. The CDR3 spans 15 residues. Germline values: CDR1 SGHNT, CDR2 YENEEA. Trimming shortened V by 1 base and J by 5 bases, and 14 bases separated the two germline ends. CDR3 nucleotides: TGTGCCAGCAGCTTAGGGGTAGGAGTTCAGGAGACCCAGTACTTC. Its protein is CASSLGVGVQETQYF.

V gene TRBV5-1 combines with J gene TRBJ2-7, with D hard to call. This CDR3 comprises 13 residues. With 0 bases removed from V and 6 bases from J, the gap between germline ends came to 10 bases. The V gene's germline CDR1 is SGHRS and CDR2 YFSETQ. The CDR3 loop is CASSLDRIGEQYF. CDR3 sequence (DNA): TGCGCCAGCAGCTTGGACAGAATCGGCGAGCAGTACTTC.

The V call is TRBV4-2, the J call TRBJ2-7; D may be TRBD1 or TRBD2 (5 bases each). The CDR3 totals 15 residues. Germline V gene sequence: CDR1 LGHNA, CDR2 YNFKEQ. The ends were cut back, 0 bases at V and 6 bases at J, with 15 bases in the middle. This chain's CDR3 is CASSQDGARAGEQYF. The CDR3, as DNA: TGTGCCAGCAGCCAAGATGGCGCCAGGGCGGGCGAGCAGTACTTC.

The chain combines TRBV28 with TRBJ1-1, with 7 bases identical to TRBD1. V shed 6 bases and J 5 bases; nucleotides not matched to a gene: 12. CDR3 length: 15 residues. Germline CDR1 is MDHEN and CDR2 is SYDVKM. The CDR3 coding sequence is TGTGCCAGCAGCCAAGGGGACAGACGGAAGACTGAAGCTTTCTTT. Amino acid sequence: CASSQGDRRKTEAFF.

CDR3 residues: CASSIGTGGAGELFF. The CDR3 DNA reads TGTGCCAGTAGTATCGGGACAGGGGGTGCCGGGGAGCTGTTTTTT. The chain has TRBV19 and TRBJ2-2, with TRBD1 identical over 11 bases. The CDR3 is made up of 15 amino acids. CDR1 and CDR2 (germline): LNHDA, SQIVND (reference sequence). The trim removed 3 bases at V and 6 bases at J, leaving 3 bases unmatched.

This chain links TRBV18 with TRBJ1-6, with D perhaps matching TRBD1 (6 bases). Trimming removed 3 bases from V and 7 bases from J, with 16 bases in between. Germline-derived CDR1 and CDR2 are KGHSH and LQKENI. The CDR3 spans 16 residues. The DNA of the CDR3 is TGTGCCAGCTCACCCCGCTCGGACAGACAGAATTCACCCCTCCACTTT. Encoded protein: CASSPRSDRQNSPLHF.

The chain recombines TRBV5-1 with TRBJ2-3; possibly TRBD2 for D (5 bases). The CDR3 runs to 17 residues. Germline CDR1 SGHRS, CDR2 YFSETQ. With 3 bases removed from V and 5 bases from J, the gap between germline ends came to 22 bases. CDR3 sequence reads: CASSSPPPVNAGDTQYF. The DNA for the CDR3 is TGCGCCAGCAGCTCGCCCCCCCCCGTGAACGCGGGAGATACGCAGTATTTT.

The CDR3: CASSQQGWAQHF. For the CDR3, the DNA is TGTGCCAGCAGTCAACAGGGCTGGGCCCAGCATTTT. V usage is TRBV7-2 and J usage is TRBJ1-5; tentative D call: TRBD1 (6 bases). Germline V CDR1 and CDR2: SGHTA, FQGNSA. The CDR3 has 12 amino acids. Trimming took off 6 bases at V and 11 bases at J, with 14 bases between the two ends.

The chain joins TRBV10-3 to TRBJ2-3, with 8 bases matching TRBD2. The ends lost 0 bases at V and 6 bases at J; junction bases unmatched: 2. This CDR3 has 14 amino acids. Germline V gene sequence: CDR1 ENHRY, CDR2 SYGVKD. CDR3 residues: CAISESGGADTQYF. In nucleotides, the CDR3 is TGTGCCATCAGTGAGTCCGGGGGGGCGGATACGCAGTATTTT.